This TCR beta chain was retrieved from a study of blood T cell repertoires in COVID-19. Study-wide context: Material from acute and convalescent COVID-19 was sourced from the United States, Italy and Spain. In each case, the material was cDNA or gDNA derived from T cells, B-cell-depleted T cells, or PBMCs.

Original processing notes: Amplification with reference gene primers provided the estimates of nucleated cell counts. Some clones are missing from TCRdb's copy, which holds only in-frame ones; the method was immunoSEQ multiplex PCR. D and trimming come from the DNA, and the V and J calls and clone size come from that table. The table shows about 85,000 clones, with roughly 80% occurring only once. Material: peripheral blood. This clonotype was sampled from a human donor in a cohort sampled during active COVID-19.

CDR3 DNA: TGTGCCAGTAGTATGGGGGGGACCCCCACCGGGGAGCTGTTTTTT. It yields the protein CASSMGGTPTGELFF. V is TRBV19 and J is TRBJ2-2; 7 bases are shared with TRBD2. Germline trimming cut 3 bases from V and 4 bases from J; bases unmatched to any gene: 5. The germline gives CDR1 LNHDA, CDR2 SQIVND (reference sequence). There are 15 residues in the CDR3.